This T cell receptor (beta chain) was profiled in a study of vaccination effects on CD4 cells after COVID-19. This table comes from immunoSEQ multiplex PCR, and its TCRdb copy is limited to in-frame clones, with some not included. The sample carries about 66,000 clones, roughly 80% recorded once. Regarding this clone: Its antigen is unknown.

CDR1 and CDR2 (germline): SGDLS, YYNGEE. After removal of 3 bases from V and 2 bases from J, the junction contained 6 bases not matched to a gene. CDR3 length equals 15 residues. Before sequencing, viral peptide pools were used by the ViraFEST assay to expand antigen-specific CD4+ T cells. Having been cultured for roughly 10 days, the cells underwent CD4+ T cell isolation. Participants received two doses of either the BNT162b2 or mRNA-1273 vaccine. This specimen consisted of CD4+ T cells from PBMCs cultured with HCoV-OC43 spike peptides, obtained after COVID-19 vaccination. Subset of the sample: HCoV-OC43 spike overlapping peptide pool stimulation. The clonotype originates from a human donor who received a COVID-19 vaccine. The chain recombines TRBV9 with TRBJ1-2, with 8 bases that match TRBD1. The CDR3 is CASSARTGSNYGYTF. The DNA of the CDR3 is TGTGCCAGCAGCGCCAGGACAGGGTCGAACTATGGCTACACCTTC.